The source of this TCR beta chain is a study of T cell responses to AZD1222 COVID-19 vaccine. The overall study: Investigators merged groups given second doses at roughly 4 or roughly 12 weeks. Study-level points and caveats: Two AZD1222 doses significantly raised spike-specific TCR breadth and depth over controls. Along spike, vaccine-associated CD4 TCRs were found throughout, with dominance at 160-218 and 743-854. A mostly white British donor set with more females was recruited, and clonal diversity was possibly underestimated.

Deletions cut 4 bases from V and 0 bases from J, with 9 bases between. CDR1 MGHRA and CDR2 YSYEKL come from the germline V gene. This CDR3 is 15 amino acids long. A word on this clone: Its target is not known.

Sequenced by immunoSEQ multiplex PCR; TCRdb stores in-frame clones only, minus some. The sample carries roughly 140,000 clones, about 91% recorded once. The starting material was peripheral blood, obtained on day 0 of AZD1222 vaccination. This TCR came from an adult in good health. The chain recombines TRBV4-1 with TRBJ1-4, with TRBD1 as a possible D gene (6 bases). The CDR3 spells CASSLTGATNEKLFF. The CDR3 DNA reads TGCGCCAGCAGCCTGACAGGTGCAACTAATGAAAAACTGTTTTTT.